This entry lists 25 T cell receptor beta chains sequenced from one sample in a study of beta chain features in type 1 diabetes. The entirety of the isolated RNA underwent reverse transcription, so expressed TCRB transcripts were sequenced. The table came from immunoSEQ multiplex PCR; TCRdb's copy has only in-frame clones and leaves some out. The sample yields hundreds of thousands of clones, 15% to 20% seen once. Sequenced: naive CD4+ T cells from blood. The receptor source for this set is a woman under 30 in good health.

Only a few counts were recorded for this clone. The V gene is TRBV5-1, the J gene TRBJ1-1; TRBD1 is a possible D gene (5 bases). CDR1 and CDR2 (germline): SGHRS, YFSETQ. The V end lost 4 bases, the J end lost 4 bases, and 20 bases lay between the germline ends. There are 16 residues in the CDR3. As DNA, the CDR3 is TGCGCCAGCAGCCCTGGGCCAGGGCAGGGAATCACTGAAGCTTTCTTT. Protein sequence: CASSPGPGQGITEAFF.

This clone was detected a few times. The chain combines TRBV25-1 with TRBJ2-3, with no clear D. The CDR3 length is 15 residues. V lost 8 bases to trimming and J lost 2 bases, with 17 bases between them. CDR1 MGHDK and CDR2 SYGVNS come from the germline V gene. The CDR3 loop reads CASAPSRYNTDTQYF. The CDR3 DNA reads as TGTGCCAGCGCCCCATCCCGTTATAACACAGATACGCAGTATTTT. Filled out from reference TRBV25-1 and TRBJ2-3, the complete variable domain reads EADIYQTPRYLVIGTGKKITLECSQTMGHDKMYWYQQDPGMELHLIHYSYGVNSTEKGDLSSESTVSRIRTEHFPLTLESARPSHTSQYLCASAPSRYNTDTQYFGPGTRLTVL.

This clone was picked up a small number of times. The J gene is TRBJ1-4, the V gene TRBV6-5, with 8 bases identical to TRBD1. Germline values: CDR1 MNHEY, CDR2 SVGAGI. The CDR3 runs 15 residues. The trim removed 7 bases at V and 4 bases at J, leaving 8 bases unmatched. The chain's CDR3 is CASKQSQGDNEKLFF. CDR3 nucleotide sequence: TGTGCCAGCAAACAATCACAGGGGGATAATGAAAAACTGTTTTTT.

The rearrangement links TRBV6-5 to TRBJ1-1; D is perhaps TRBD1 (6 bases). The CDR3 sequence is 14 residues long. Germline V lookup: CDR1 MNHEY, CDR2 SVGAGI. Written as DNA, the CDR3 is TGTGCTAGCGGAGGGGGGCAGGTGAACACTGAAGCTTTCTTT. The encoded protein is CASGGGQVNTEAFF.

The chain carries TRBV29-1 and TRBJ2-1, with 12 bases fitting TRBD2. The V segment lost 7 bases and the J segment 8 bases; nucleotides outside the gene matches: 9. The CDR3 spans 14 residues. Looked up from germline, CDR1 is SQVTM and CDR2 is ANQGSEA. The CDR3 loop is CSGDLAGGLDEQFF. In nucleotides, the CDR3 is TGCAGCGGAGATCTAGCGGGAGGGTTGGATGAGCAGTTCTTC.

This clone was seen a handful of times. The genes are TRBV9 and TRBJ1-1; 8 nucleotides line up with TRBD1. This CDR3 has 17 residues. The J segment lost 1 base and the V segment lost 5 bases, leaving 13 bases of the junction unmatched. Germline CDR1 SGDLS, CDR2 YYNGEE. This CDR3 reads CASRDYRGKNSNTEAFF. DNA of the CDR3: TGTGCCAGCAGGGATTACAGGGGGAAGAACTCGAACACTGAAGCTTTCTTT.

The rearrangement joins TRBV9 to TRBJ1-3; tentatively, D is TRBD1 (5 bases). The germline V gene has CDR1 SGDLS and CDR2 YYNGEE. The CDR3 is made up of 14 amino acids. V lost 4 bases and J 0 bases, leaving 8 bases between the germline ends. The CDR3 spells CASSPGGSGNTIYF. The CDR3 DNA reads as TGTGCCAGCAGCCCCGGGGGCTCTGGAAACACCATATATTTT.

This chain uses TRBV27 with TRBJ2-7; 8 bases match TRBD2. With V trimmed by 3 bases and J by 0 bases, 4 bases remained unmatched. Per the germline V gene, CDR1 is MNHEY and CDR2 is SMNVEV (reference sequence). This CDR3 has 15 residues. The CDR3 sequence is CASSFREGSSYEQYF. CDR3 in DNA: TGTGCCAGCAGTTTCCGGGAGGGAAGCTCCTACGAGCAGTACTTC.

The chain uses TRBV29-1 and TRBJ2-1; 8 bases fit TRBD1. CDR3 length equals 22 residues. The J segment lost 5 bases and the V segment lost 4 bases, leaving 31 bases of the junction unmatched. Germline CDR1 is SQVTM and CDR2 is ANQGSEA. The CDR3 region has the DNA TGCAGCGTTGTCCTGGACAGGGCCCAGCGACTCCAGATCCACCCGCTTAACAATGAGCAGTTCTTC. Amino acid sequence: CSVVLDRAQRLQIHPLNNEQFF.

Points on this clone: Within the sample, other DNA sequences also encode this same CDR3. The rearrangement joins TRBV28 to TRBJ2-7; 11 nucleotides match TRBD2. CDR3 length: 16 residues. The ends lost 1 base at V and 1 base at J; junction bases unmatched: 3. Germline-derived CDR1 and CDR2 are MDHEN and SYDVKM. The CDR3: CASSLFGTSGSYEQYF. The CDR3 nucleotides read TGTGCCAGCAGTTTATTTGGGACTAGCGGTTCCTACGAGCAGTACTTC.

The rearrangement joins TRBV11-3 to TRBJ2-2; 10 nucleotides match TRBD2. The CDR3 length is 14 residues. Per the germline V gene, CDR1 is SGHNT and CDR2 is YENEEA. Trimming took 3 bases from V and 6 from J; bases not matched to a gene: 1. The CDR3 spells CASSFSGRSGELFF. CDR3 in DNA: TGTGCCAGCAGCTTTAGCGGGAGGTCCGGGGAGCTGTTTTTT.

Points on this clone: The sample holds other DNA sequences that translate to the same CDR3. This chain uses TRBV28 with TRBJ2-7; D call uncertain. Looked up from germline, CDR1 is MDHEN and CDR2 is SYDVKM. The V gene lost 5 bases and the J gene lost 3 bases, with 8 bases spanning the gap. The CDR3 contains 12 residues. As DNA, the CDR3 is TGTGCCAGCAGTCCCCCCCACTACGAGCAGTACTTC. Protein: CASSPPHYEQYF.

The gene calls are TRBV6-6 and TRBJ2-7; D uncertain. Germline V gene data show CDR1 as MNHNY and CDR2 as SVGAGI (reference sequence). The CDR3 loop spans 15 amino acids. Trimming shortened V by 5 bases and J by 5 bases, and 19 bases separated the two germline ends. The CDR3 loop reads CASSDDKMRRNEQYF. The CDR3 coding sequence is TGTGCCAGCAGTGACGACAAGATGAGGCGCAACGAGCAGTACTTC.

The rearrangement uses TRBV7-2 and TRBJ1-5; 10 positions agree with TRBD1. The CDR3 spans 13 residues. V lost 3 bases, J lost 7 bases, and 0 bases stayed unmatched. Germline V lookup: CDR1 SGHTA, CDR2 FQGNSA. CDR3 in amino acids: CASSLGQGQPQHF. CDR3 in DNA: TGTGCCAGCAGCTTGGGACAGGGGCAGCCCCAGCATTTT.

This clone was seen a few times. The chain links TRBV28 to TRBJ1-1, with D unclear. Germline assignment: CDR1 MDHEN and CDR2 SYDVKM. Trimming removed 7 bases from V and 0 bases from J, with 12 bases in between. There are 14 residues in the CDR3. CDR3 sequence: CASKDWLVNTEAFF. The CDR3 nucleotides are TGTGCCAGCAAAGATTGGCTGGTGAACACTGAAGCTTTCTTT.

The CDR3 sequence: CASSSGTNEKLFF. For the CDR3, the DNA is TGTGCCAGCAGTTCTGGGACTAATGAAAAACTGTTTTTT. The chain employs TRBV6-6 and TRBJ1-4; D is uncertain. V was cut by 4 bases and J by 2 bases, with 5 bases left in between. Germline assignment: CDR1 MNHNY and CDR2 SVGAGI (reference sequence). This CDR3 contains 13 residues.

The chain couples TRBV6-1 to TRBJ2-4; D possibly matches TRBD1 or TRBD2 (5 bases each). The V gene lost 10 bases and the J gene lost 7 bases, with 20 bases spanning the gap. The CDR3 is 14 amino acids. CDR1 is MNHNS and CDR2 is SASEGT in the germline V gene. CDR3 amino acids: CATTLGVEGNIQYF. The CDR3 nucleotides read TGTGCCACCACGTTGGGGGTCGAGGGGAACATTCAGTACTTC.

This clone has a handful of counts. The chain combines TRBV27 with TRBJ2-5; perhaps D is TRBD1 or TRBD2 (5 bases each). Trimming shortened V by 6 bases and J by 4 bases, and 12 bases separated the two germline ends. The CDR3 runs 13 residues. Germline V gene data show CDR1 as MNHEY and CDR2 as SMNVEV (reference sequence). Here the CDR3 reads CASSRVGTETQYF. The CDR3 bases are TGTGCCAGCAGCCGAGTGGGGACAGAGACCCAGTACTTC.

Ten or more counts support this clone. Other DNA sequences of this sample code for an identical CDR3. The rearrangement joins TRBV18 to TRBJ2-1; maybe TRBD2 (5 bases). Germline V lookup: CDR1 KGHSH, CDR2 LQKENI. V lost 6 bases to trimming and J lost 5 bases, with 11 bases between them. CDR3 length: 13 amino acids. The CDR3 region is CASSPGLNNEQFF. The CDR3 DNA follows: TGTGCCAGCTCCCCAGGACTGAACAATGAGCAGTTCTTC.

The V gene is TRBV7-3, the J gene TRBJ2-5; TRBD1 matches at 7 bases. V was clipped by 2 bases and J by 2 bases; unmatched bases: 2. The germline V gene encodes CDR1 SGHTA and CDR2 FQGTGA. This CDR3 has 14 residues. In DNA, the CDR3 is TGTGCCAGCAGCTTAGGGGACAGACAAGAGACCCAGTACTTC. As protein: CASSLGDRQETQYF. Based on the CDR3 plus reference TRBV7-3 and TRBJ2-5, the full variable domain is GAGVSQTPSNKVTEKGKYVELRCDPISGHTALYWYRQSLGQGPEFLIYFQGTGAADDSGLPNDRFFAVRPEGSVSTLKIQRTERGDSAVYLCASSLGDRQETQYFGPGTRLLVL.

The chain links TRBV19 to TRBJ2-1, with a tentative D call TRBD2 (5 bases). V dropped 4 bases and J dropped 0 bases, with 16 bases sitting between them. This CDR3 contains 17 residues. The germline gives CDR1 LNHDA, CDR2 SQIVND (reference sequence). The CDR3 nucleotides are TGTGCCAGTAGTACAACCTTGACTGGGAGCTCCTACAATGAGCAGTTCTTC. Protein sequence: CASSTTLTGSSYNEQFF.

This sequence joins TRBV7-2 and TRBJ2-2, with TRBD1 identical over 10 bases. Germline V gives CDR1 SGHTA, CDR2 FQGNSA. The CDR3 runs 14 residues. Trimming at V came to 5 bases and at J to 7 bases, leaving 4 bases not matched to a gene. In DNA, the CDR3 is TGTGCCAGCAGCGCGGGACAGGGGTTCGGGGAGCTGTTTTTT. Its translation is CASSAGQGFGELFF.

This sequence joins TRBV11-1 and TRBJ2-5; tentative D call: TRBD2 (6 bases). V dropped 5 bases and J dropped 5 bases, with 12 bases sitting between them. This CDR3 spans 13 amino acids. CDR1 SGHAT and CDR2 FQDESV come from the germline V gene (reference sequence). This CDR3 is CASSRLEGETQYF. The CDR3 nucleotides read TGTGCCAGCAGCCGACTAGAGGGGGAGACCCAGTACTTC.

The V gene is TRBV15, the J gene TRBJ2-4, with D perhaps matching TRBD2 (7 bases). V lost 0 bases to trimming and J lost 8 bases, with 14 bases between them. Germline assignment: CDR1 LNHNV and CDR2 YYDKDF (reference sequence). This CDR3 contains 15 residues. CDR3 in amino acids: CATSRDWGRGHIQYF. In DNA form, the CDR3 reads TGTGCCACCAGCAGAGATTGGGGGCGGGGGCACATTCAGTACTTC.

This rearrangement joins TRBV7-3 to TRBJ1-5; TRBD1 might be the D (5 bases). Germline V lookup: CDR1 SGHTA, CDR2 FQGTGA. The CDR3 loop spans 13 amino acids. Trimming stripped 3 bases from V and 5 bases from J, with 8 bases between. CDR3 loop: CASSLGPDQPQHF. The CDR3 coding sequence is TGTGCCAGCAGCTTGGGACCCGATCAGCCCCAGCATTTT.